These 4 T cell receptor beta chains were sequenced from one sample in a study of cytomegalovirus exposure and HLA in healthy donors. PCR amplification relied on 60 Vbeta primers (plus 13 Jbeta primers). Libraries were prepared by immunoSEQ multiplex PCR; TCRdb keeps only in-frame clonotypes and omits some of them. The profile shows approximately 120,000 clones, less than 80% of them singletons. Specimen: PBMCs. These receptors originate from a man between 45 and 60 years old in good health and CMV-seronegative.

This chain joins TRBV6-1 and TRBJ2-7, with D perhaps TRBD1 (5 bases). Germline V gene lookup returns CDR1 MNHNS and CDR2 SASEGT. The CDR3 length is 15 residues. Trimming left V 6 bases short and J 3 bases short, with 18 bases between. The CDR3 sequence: CASSESQGMGYEQYV. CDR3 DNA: TGTGCCAGCAGCGAATCCCAGGGAATGGGCTACGAGCAGTACGTC.

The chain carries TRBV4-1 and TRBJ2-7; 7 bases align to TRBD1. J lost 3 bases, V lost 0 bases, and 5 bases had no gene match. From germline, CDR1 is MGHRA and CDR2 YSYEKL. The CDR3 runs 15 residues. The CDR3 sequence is CASSQEDRPHYEQYV. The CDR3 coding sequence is TGCGCCAGCAGCCAAGAGGACAGGCCTCACTACGAGCAGTACGTC.

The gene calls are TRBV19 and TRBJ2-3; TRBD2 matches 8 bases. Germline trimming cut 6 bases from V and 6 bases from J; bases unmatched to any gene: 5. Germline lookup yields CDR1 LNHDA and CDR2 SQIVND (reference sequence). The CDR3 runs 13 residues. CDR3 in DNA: TGTGCCAGTAGACGACTAGCGTCCGATACGCAGTATTTT. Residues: CASRRLASDTQYF.

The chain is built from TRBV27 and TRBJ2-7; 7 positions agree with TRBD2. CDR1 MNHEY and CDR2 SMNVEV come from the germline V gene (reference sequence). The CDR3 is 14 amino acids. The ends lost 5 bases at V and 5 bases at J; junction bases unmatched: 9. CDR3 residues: CASSLTPRGDEQYF. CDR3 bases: TGTGCCAGCAGTCTAACCCCCCGGGGGGACGAGCAGTACTTC.